The source of this TCR beta chain is a study of immune cell composition in non-small cell lung cancer. The normal lung sample lay at least 3 cm, and maximally far, from the tumour. The germline V gene encodes CDR1 SGHRS and CDR2 YFSETQ. The CDR3 runs to 14 residues. V dropped 7 bases and J dropped 0 bases, with 11 bases sitting between them. Data came from immunoSEQ multiplex PCR; TCRdb stores just in-frame clones and leaves some out. Here the sample spans thousands of clones, over 75% being singletons. General study findings and limits: Adenocarcinomas with higher top tumour-associated clone frequency had more reactive TILs. Clones >0.5% enriched in tumour were rarer in adenocarcinoma (about 33%) than squamous (about 80%). Tumour TCR-beta clonality showed no significant link to smoking pack-years.

A note on this clone: Its antigen is unidentified.

This TCR was sampled from a human donor with non-small cell lung cancer. The chain employs TRBV5-1 and TRBJ2-1, with D possibly being TRBD2 (6 bases). The source material was non-adjacent lung tissue. The DNA of the CDR3 is TGCGCCAGCTCCGGGAGTGGCTCCTACAATGAGCAGTTCTTC. It encodes CASSGSGSYNEQFF.